A selection of T cell receptor beta chains follows, all from one sample in a study of T-cell memory formation after mild COVID-19. TCRdb reprocessed the 5' RACE reads via MiXCR and lists one record per CDR3 protein. Altogether fewer than 400,000 distinct CDR3 sequences are present, approximately 16% being singletons, with the ten largest covering 20% to 25%. Sequenced input: PBMCs or a T cell subset sorted from them (not recorded which). These receptors were collected from a young man who had mild COVID-19 (a few samples of this study predate the infection). Cell type and time point are not known. Each CDR3 is given with its conserved first and last residue. The D gene is left open where the match is weak. Size is omitted from some rows. Given values are once, few, many or a class for expanded clones.

>TRBD2|TRBV7-2|TRBJ2-5|few|15
CASSSSGVEGETQYF
TGTGCCAGCAGCTCTAGCGGGGTAGAGGGGGAGACCCAGTACTTC
>TRBD1|TRBV9|TRBJ2-1|many|15
CASSATGGPYNEQFF
TGTGCCAGCAGCGCAACAGGGGGCCCCTACAATGAGCAGTTCTTC
>TRBD2|TRBV11-3|TRBJ2-1|many|16
CASSIGTSGGANEQFF
TGTGCCAGCAGCATCGGGACTAGCGGGGGGGCCAATGAGCAGTTCTTC
>.|TRBV4-1|TRBJ2-7|few|14
CASSQVRGGYEQYF
TGCGCCAGCAGCCAAGTTAGGGGAGGCTACGAGCAGTACTTC
>.|TRBV12-3/TRBV12-4|TRBJ1-2|.|13
CASSLADNYGYTF
TGTGCCAGCAGTTTAGCGGATAACTATGGCTACACCTTC
>TRBD1|TRBV9|TRBJ2-5|.|13
CASSGGTGWTQYF
TGTGCCAGCAGCGGAGGGACAGGGTGGACCCAGTACTTC
>TRBD1|TRBV11-2|TRBJ2-3|.|15
CASSFRDRALDTQYF
TGTGCCAGCAGCTTCCGGGACAGGGCGCTGGATACGCAGTATTTT
>.|TRBV7-8|TRBJ2-5|.|16
CASSLVADVGQETQYF
TGTGCCAGCAGCTTAGTGGCGGACGTAGGACAAGAGACCCAGTACTTC
>.|TRBV5-5|TRBJ2-4|.|16
CASSTPRTEAKNIQYF
TGTGCCAGCAGCACCCCACGCACAGAGGCCAAAAACATTCAGTACTTC
>TRBD1|TRBV7-2|TRBJ1-1|.|14
CASSLDRGEMRAFF
TGTGCCAGCAGCCTCGACAGGGGAGAAATGAGAGCTTTCTTT
>.|TRBV7-2|TRBJ2-3|.|15
CASSLGPSYPDTQYF
TGTGCCAGCAGCTTAGGGCCTAGCTACCCAGATACGCAGTATTTT
>.|TRBV9|TRBJ1-2|.|12
CASKGTVVGYTF
TGTGCCAGCAAAGGGACGGTTGTCGGCTACACCTTC
>TRBD1|TRBV15|TRBJ1-1|few|14
CATRPQGAGTEAFF
TGTGCCACCAGACCACAGGGGGCGGGCACTGAAGCTTTCTTT
>.|TRBV7-9|TRBJ2-7|.|13
CASSPGTPYEQYF
TGTGCCAGCAGCCCCGGGACCCCTTACGAGCAGTACTTC
>TRBD1|TRBV7-9|TRBJ1-2|few|14
CASSLGDRGLGYTF
TGTGCCAGCAGCTTAGGGGACAGGGGGCTTGGCTACACCTTC
>.|TRBV9|TRBJ2-3|.|15
CASSPAGTSTDTQYF
TGTGCCAGCAGCCCAGCGGGTACTAGCACAGATACGCAGTATTTT